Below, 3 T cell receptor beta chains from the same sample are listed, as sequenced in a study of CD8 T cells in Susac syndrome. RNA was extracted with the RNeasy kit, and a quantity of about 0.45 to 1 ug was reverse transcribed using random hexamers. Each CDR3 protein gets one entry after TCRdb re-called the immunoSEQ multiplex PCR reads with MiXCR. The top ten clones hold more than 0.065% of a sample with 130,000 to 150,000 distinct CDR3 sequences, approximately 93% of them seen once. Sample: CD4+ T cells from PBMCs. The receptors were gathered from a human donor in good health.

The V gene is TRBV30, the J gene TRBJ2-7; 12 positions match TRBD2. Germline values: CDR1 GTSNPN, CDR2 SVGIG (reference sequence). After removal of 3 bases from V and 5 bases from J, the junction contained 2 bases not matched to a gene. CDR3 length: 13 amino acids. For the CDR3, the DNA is TGTGCCTGGAGCGGACTAGCGGGACACGAGCAGTACTTC. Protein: CAWSGLAGHEQYF.

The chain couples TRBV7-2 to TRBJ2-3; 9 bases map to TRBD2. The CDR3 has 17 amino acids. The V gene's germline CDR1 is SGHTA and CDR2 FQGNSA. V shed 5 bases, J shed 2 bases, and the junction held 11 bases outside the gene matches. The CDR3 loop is CASSERAGGGNTDTQYF. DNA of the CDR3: TGTGCCAGCAGCGAAAGGGCGGGAGGGGGGAACACAGATACGCAGTATTTT.

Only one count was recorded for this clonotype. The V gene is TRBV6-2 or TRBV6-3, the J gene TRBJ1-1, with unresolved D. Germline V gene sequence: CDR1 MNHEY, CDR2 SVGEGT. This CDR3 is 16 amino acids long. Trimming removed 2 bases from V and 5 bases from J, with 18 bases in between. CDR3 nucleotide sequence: TGTGCCAGCAGTTACCTTTCAGGCGGATCGAGAACTGAAGCTTTCTTT. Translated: CASSYLSGGSRTEAFF.